What follows are 17 T cell receptor beta chains derived from one specimen sequenced in a study of shared clonotypes between healthy human individuals. The protocol was immunoSEQ multiplex PCR, while the TCRdb copy is restricted to in-frame clones and leaves out a portion. Here the sample spans some 2,400,000 clones, more than 90% being singletons. The sequencing sample was made of naive CD4+ T cells sorted from blood. Indicated subset: CD45RA+ positively selected. All receptors come from a man aged 18 to 30 in good health.

The chain is built from TRBV6-5 and TRBJ2-7; D gene unclear. V shed 8 bases and J shed 0 bases, with 11 bases lying between them. From germline, CDR1 is MNHEY and CDR2 SVGAGI. The CDR3 runs 13 residues. CDR3 bases: TGTGCCAGCTTTACGGCTTCCTCCTACGAGCAGTACTTC. As protein: CASFTASSYEQYF.

To note about this clone: This sample includes further DNA sequences coding for the same CDR3. The chain carries TRBV6-6 and TRBJ2-7; 7 nucleotides line up with TRBD2. Germline V gene data show CDR1 as MNHNY and CDR2 as SVGAGI (reference sequence). With V trimmed by 0 bases and J by 3 bases, 5 bases remained unmatched. The CDR3 spans 15 residues. CDR3 bases: TGTGCCAGCAGTTACTCGGCTAGCGGTGGCTACGAGCAGTACTTC. Translating it yields CASSYSASGGYEQYF.

The chain employs TRBV28 and TRBJ1-6; D unclear. Germline values: CDR1 MDHEN, CDR2 SYDVKM. With 10 bases removed from V and 7 bases from J, the gap between germline ends came to 17 bases. The CDR3 has 14 residues. The CDR3 region has the DNA TGTGCCATTACCAAGTTAAGCAAGAATTCACCCCTCCACTTT. Translated: CAITKLSKNSPLHF.

The rearrangement links TRBV30 to TRBJ2-3; no definite D call. V was pared by 3 bases and J by 6 bases, with 13 bases between. This CDR3 comprises 13 residues. Per the germline V gene, CDR1 is GTSNPN and CDR2 is SVGIG (reference sequence). The chain's CDR3 is CAWSSLPLDTQYF. The CDR3 DNA sequence: TGTGCCTGGAGCAGTCTCCCACTGGATACGCAGTATTTT.

V and J are TRBV7-8 and TRBJ2-5; D gene unclear. Trimming took off 1 base at V and 4 bases at J, with 7 bases between the two ends. The CDR3 is 13 amino acids. Germline V gene lookup returns CDR1 SGHVS and CDR2 FQNEAQ. The chain's CDR3 is CASSLELLETQYF. In DNA form, the CDR3 reads TGTGCCAGCAGCTTAGAACTCCTAGAGACCCAGTACTTC.

The chain links TRBV30 to TRBJ2-2; a weak D match, TRBD1 (5 bases). CDR1 GTSNPN and CDR2 SVGIG come from the germline V gene (reference sequence). V gave up 2 bases and J gave up 5 bases, with 12 bases separating them. The CDR3 consists of 14 residues. CDR3 loop: CAWSRNRPTGELFF. In DNA form, the CDR3 reads TGTGCCTGGAGTAGAAACAGGCCGACCGGGGAGCTGTTTTTT.

This chain connects TRBV7-6 to TRBJ1-1; unclear D gene. Trimming shortened V by 0 bases and J by 0 bases, and 11 bases separated the two germline ends. This CDR3 has 16 amino acids. Germline CDR1 SGHVS, CDR2 FNYEAQ. The chain's CDR3 is CASSLADPLMNTEAFF. As DNA, the CDR3 is TGTGCCAGCAGCTTAGCGGATCCACTCATGAACACTGAAGCTTTCTTT.

This sequence joins TRBV6-5 and TRBJ2-7; weak D call: TRBD1 (5 bases). CDR1 is MNHEY and CDR2 is SVGAGI in the germline V gene. Trimming stripped 9 bases from V and 5 bases from J, with 17 bases between. This CDR3 contains 13 residues. The DNA of the CDR3 is TGTGCCAGTTGCCAATCCTGGGGCCACGAGCAGTACTTC. It encodes CASCQSWGHEQYF.

This rearrangement joins TRBV11-2 to TRBJ1-6, with 9 bases lining up with TRBD1. The germline V gene has CDR1 SGHAT and CDR2 FQNNGV. The CDR3 covers 14 residues. V shed 11 bases, J shed 5 bases, and the junction held 7 bases outside the gene matches. This chain's CDR3 is CASRWDRDNSPLHF. CDR3 DNA: TGTGCCTCACGATGGGACAGGGATAATTCACCCCTCCACTTT.

The rearrangement joins TRBV5-4 to TRBJ2-5; D perhaps matches TRBD2 (7 bases). This CDR3 is 18 amino acids long. V was pared by 4 bases and J by 9 bases, with 31 bases between. In germline, CDR1 is SGHNT, CDR2 YYREEE (reference sequence). The CDR3 here is CASSLPDGERERPGAQYF. In nucleotides, the CDR3 is TGTGCCAGCAGCCTCCCCGATGGGGAGCGGGAACGTCCAGGGGCCCAGTACTTC.

CDR3 sequence (DNA): TGTGCCAGCAGCTCTCAGAATTACGAGCAGTACTTC. Protein: CASSSQNYEQYF. This rearrangement joins TRBV5-6 to TRBJ2-7; D gene uncertain. Germline CDR1 and CDR2: SGHDT and YYEEEE. The CDR3 runs 12 residues. V lost 3 bases to trimming and J lost 4 bases, with 8 bases between them.

The CDR3 sequence is CASSFGETMEQYF. CDR3 DNA: TGTGCCAGCAGCTTTGGTGAGACTATGGAGCAGTACTTC. The chain is built from TRBV7-9 and TRBJ2-7; maybe TRBD2 (5 bases). Germline V gives CDR1 SEHNR, CDR2 FQNEAQ (reference sequence). The V gene lost 3 bases and the J gene lost 7 bases, with 13 bases spanning the gap. The CDR3 has 13 residues.

The rearrangement uses TRBV4-2 and TRBJ2-7; 10 nucleotides line up with TRBD2. The germline V gene encodes CDR1 LGHNA and CDR2 YNFKEQ. The CDR3 is 19 amino acids. V was pared by 1 base and J by 4 bases, with 16 bases of the junction left unmatched. CDR3 in amino acids: CASSQVGTSGATGVYEQYF. As DNA, the CDR3 is TGTGCCAGCAGCCAAGTAGGAACTAGCGGGGCTACTGGGGTATACGAGCAGTACTTC.

The V gene is TRBV18, the J gene TRBJ1-5, with TRBD1 identical over 7 bases. The germline V gene encodes CDR1 KGHSH and CDR2 LQKENI. The CDR3 has 16 residues. J lost 0 bases, V lost 3 bases, and 5 bases had no gene match. CDR3 in DNA: TGTGCCAGCTCACCCGGACAGGTTGATAGCAATCAGCCCCAGCATTTT. Its translation is CASSPGQVDSNQPQHF.

This chain joins TRBV6-5 and TRBJ1-1; D is unresolved. This CDR3 contains 15 residues. From germline, CDR1 is MNHEY and CDR2 SVGAGI. V lost 10 bases and J 6 bases, leaving 24 bases between the germline ends. CDR3 sequence (DNA): TGTGCCACCTGGGCCTCGGCCTTGGGTGTGGCTGAAGCTTTCTTT. Translating gives CATWASALGVAEAFF.

J is TRBJ2-2 and V is TRBV7-3; D unresolved. The CDR3 covers 14 residues. Deletions cut 5 bases from V and 1 base from J, with 8 bases between. Per germline, CDR1 SGHTA and CDR2 FQGTGA. The CDR3 is CASSPNLNTGELFF. Here the CDR3 DNA reads TGTGCCAGCAGCCCCAACTTGAACACCGGGGAGCTGTTTTTT.

The chain links TRBV7-9 to TRBJ1-6, with 11 bases that match TRBD1. The CDR3 runs 16 residues. The V segment lost 4 bases and the J segment 5 bases; nucleotides outside the gene matches: 4. Germline CDR1 is SEHNR and CDR2 is FQNEAQ (reference sequence). The CDR3 nucleotides are TGTGCCAGCAGCTCAGAGGACAGGGGGCATAATTCACCCCTCCACTTT. Residues: CASSSEDRGHNSPLHF. Filled out from reference TRBV7-9 and TRBJ1-6, the complete variable domain reads DTGVSQNPRHKITKRGQNVTFRCDPISEHNRLYWYRQTLGQGPEFLTYFQNEAQLEKSRLLSDRFSAERPKGSFSTLEIQRTEQGDSAMYLCASSSEDRGHNSPLHFGNGTRLTVT.